The clone carrying this T cell receptor beta chain has at least ten counts. Its cognate antigen is unknown. TCRdb reanalysed the reads using MiXCR and keeps one entry per CDR3 protein. The sample shows 450,000 to 600,000 distinct CDR3 sequences, around 11% of them seen only once. These data come from a study of T cell repertoires in cytomegalovirus infection. Study details: Public signatures in TCR beta pointed to CMV infection and matching HLA type. Overall study findings and caveats: Cumulated frequencies of public TCR beta families served to identify carriers of CMV plus the relevant HLA. HLA-C-restricted CMV-specific TCR beta clonotypes prevailed in the ex vivo response.

This CDR3 spans 14 amino acids. Trimming shortened V by 5 bases and J by 8 bases, and 16 bases separated the two germline ends. This chain connects TRBV12-3 or TRBV12-4 to TRBJ2-1, with no clear D. The sequencing sample was made of PBMCs. The sequence was obtained from a human donor in good health (CMV status not recorded). Some clones in this sample may be carry-over from other donors' samples. DNA for the CDR3: TGTGCCAGCAGTCTAGAGACTCTCCACGATGAGCAGTTCTTC. Protein: CASSLETLHDEQFF.